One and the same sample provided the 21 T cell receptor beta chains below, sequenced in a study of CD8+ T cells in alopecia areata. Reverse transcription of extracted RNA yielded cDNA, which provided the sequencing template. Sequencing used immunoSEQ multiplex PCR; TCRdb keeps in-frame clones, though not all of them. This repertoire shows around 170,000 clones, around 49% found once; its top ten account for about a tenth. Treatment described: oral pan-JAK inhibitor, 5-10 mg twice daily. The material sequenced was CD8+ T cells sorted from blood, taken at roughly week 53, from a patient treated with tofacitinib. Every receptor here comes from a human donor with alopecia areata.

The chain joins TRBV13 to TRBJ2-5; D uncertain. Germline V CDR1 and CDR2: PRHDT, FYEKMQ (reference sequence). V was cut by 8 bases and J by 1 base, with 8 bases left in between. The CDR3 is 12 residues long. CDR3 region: CASGKIQETQYF. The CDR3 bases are TGTGCCAGCGGTAAAATCCAAGAGACCCAGTACTTC.

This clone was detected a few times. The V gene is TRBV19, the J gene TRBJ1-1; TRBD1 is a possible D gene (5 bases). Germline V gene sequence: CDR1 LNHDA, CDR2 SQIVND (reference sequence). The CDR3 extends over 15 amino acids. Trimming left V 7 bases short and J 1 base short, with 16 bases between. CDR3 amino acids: CASTSRGGGNTEAFF. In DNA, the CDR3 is TGTGCCAGTACCTCCCGTGGGGGGGGGAACACTGAAGCTTTCTTT.

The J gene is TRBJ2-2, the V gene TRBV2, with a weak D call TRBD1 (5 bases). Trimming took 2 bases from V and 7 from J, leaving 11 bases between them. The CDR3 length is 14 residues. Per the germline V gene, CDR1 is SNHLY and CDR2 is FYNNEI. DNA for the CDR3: TGTGCCAGCAGTGAAACCAGGGTTTACGGGGAGCTGTTTTTT. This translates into CASSETRVYGELFF.

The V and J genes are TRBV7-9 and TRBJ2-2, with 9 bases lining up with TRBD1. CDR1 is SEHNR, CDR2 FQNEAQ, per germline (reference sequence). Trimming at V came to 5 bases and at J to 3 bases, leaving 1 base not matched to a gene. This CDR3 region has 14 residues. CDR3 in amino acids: CASSRTGDTGELFF. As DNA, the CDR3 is TGTGCCAGCAGCCGGACAGGGGACACCGGGGAGCTGTTTTTT. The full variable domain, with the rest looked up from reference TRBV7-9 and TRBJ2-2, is DTGVSQNPRHKITKRGQNVTFRCDPISEHNRLYWYRQTLGQGPEFLTYFQNEAQLEKSRLLSDRFSAERPKGSFSTLEIQRTEQGDSAMYLCASSRTGDTGELFFGEGSRLTVL.

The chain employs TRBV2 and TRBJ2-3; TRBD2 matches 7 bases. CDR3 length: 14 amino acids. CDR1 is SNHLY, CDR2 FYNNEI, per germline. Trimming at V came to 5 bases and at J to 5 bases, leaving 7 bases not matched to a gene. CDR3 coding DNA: TGTGCCAGCAGTTTTACTTTAGCGGGAGATACGCAGTATTTT. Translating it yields CASSFTLAGDTQYF.

The CDR3 DNA reads as TGTGCCAGCAGCCCCCGGCTAGCGGGGGACTCCTACAATGAGCAGTTCTTC. Its protein product is CASSPRLAGDSYNEQFF. The chain has TRBV7-2 and TRBJ2-1; TRBD2 matches 10 bases. Germline-derived CDR1 and CDR2 are SGHTA and FQGNSA. J was trimmed by 0 bases and V by 5 bases; bases with no gene match: 7. The CDR3 covers 17 residues.

This chain's CDR3 is CASSSTGEQYF. The CDR3 DNA follows: TGTGCCAGCAGCTCGACCGGGGAGCAGTACTTC. This chain joins TRBV11-3 and TRBJ2-7; the D is unclear. The CDR3 totals 11 residues. Germline V gene data show CDR1 as SGHNT and CDR2 as YENEEA. V lost 4 bases and J lost 7, with 8 bases in between.

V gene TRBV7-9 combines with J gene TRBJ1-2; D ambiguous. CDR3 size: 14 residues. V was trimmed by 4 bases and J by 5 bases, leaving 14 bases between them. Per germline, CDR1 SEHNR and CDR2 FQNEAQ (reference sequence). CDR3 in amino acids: CASSSSRSNYGYTF. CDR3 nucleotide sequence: TGTGCCAGCAGCTCCTCCCGATCGAATTATGGCTACACCTTC. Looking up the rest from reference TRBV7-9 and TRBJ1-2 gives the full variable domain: DTGVSQNPRHKITKRGQNVTFRCDPISEHNRLYWYRQTLGQGPEFLTYFQNEAQLEKSRLLSDRFSAERPKGSFSTLEIQRTEQGDSAMYLCASSSSRSNYGYTFGSGTRLTVV.

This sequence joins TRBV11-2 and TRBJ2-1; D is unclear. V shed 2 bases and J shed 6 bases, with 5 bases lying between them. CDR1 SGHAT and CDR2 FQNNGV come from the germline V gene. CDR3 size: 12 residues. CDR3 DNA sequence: TGTGCCAGCAGCTTATTCAGCAATGAGCAGTTCTTC. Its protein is CASSLFSNEQFF.

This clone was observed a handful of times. In DNA, the CDR3 is TGTGCCAGCAGCTTAGCTAGGGGGAGCTCCTATAATTCACCCCTCCACTTT. Translating gives CASSLARGSSYNSPLHF. The rearrangement links TRBV11-2 to TRBJ1-6, with D possibly being TRBD1 (6 bases). Germline V gives CDR1 SGHAT, CDR2 FQNNGV. This CDR3 is 17 amino acids long. Trimming stripped 1 base from V and 0 bases from J, with 10 bases between.

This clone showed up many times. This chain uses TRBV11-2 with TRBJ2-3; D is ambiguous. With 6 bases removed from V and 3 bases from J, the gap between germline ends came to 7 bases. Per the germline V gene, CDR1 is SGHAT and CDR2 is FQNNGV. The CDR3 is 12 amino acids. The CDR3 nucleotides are TGTGCCAGCAGTTACGTAACAGATACGCAGTATTTT. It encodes CASSYVTDTQYF.

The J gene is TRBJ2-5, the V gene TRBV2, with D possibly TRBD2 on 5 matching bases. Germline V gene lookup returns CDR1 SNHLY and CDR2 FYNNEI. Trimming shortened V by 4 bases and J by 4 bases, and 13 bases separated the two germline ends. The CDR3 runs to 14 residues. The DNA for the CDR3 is TGTGCCAGCAGTGCTAAAGGACTTAGAGAGACCCAGTACTTC. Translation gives CASSAKGLRETQYF.

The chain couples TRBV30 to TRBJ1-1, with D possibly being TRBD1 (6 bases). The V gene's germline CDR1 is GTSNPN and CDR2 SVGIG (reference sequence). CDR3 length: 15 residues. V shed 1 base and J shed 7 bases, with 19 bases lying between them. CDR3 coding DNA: TGTGCCTGGAGTGGACAGGCTGGATGGCAGGATGAAGCTTTCTTT. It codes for CAWSGQAGWQDEAFF.

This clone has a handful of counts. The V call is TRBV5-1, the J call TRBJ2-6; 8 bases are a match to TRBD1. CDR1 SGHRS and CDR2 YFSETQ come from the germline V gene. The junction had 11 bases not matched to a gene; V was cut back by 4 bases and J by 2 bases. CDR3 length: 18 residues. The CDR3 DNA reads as TGCGCCAGCAGCATACGCCCGGACAGGGCGACTGGGGCCAACGTCCTGACTTTC. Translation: CASSIRPDRATGANVLTF.

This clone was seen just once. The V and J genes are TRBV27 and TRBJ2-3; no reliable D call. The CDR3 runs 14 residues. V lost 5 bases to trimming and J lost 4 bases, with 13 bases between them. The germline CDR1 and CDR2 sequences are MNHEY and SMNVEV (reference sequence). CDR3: CASSPTGGADTQYF. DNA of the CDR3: TGTGCCAGCAGTCCGACGGGCGGCGCAGATACGCAGTATTTT.

The CDR3 reads CASSEPYEQYF. The CDR3 region has the DNA TGTGCCAGCAGTGAGCCCTACGAGCAGTACTTC. This sequence joins TRBV2 and TRBJ2-7; D remains ambiguous. The CDR3 loop spans 11 amino acids. V gave up 3 bases and J gave up 2 bases, with 2 bases separating them. The germline CDR1 and CDR2 sequences are SNHLY and FYNNEI.

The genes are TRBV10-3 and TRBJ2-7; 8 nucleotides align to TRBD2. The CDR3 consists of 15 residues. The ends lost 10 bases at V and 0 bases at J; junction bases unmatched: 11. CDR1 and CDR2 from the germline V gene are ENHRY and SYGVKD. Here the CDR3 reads CARSREGKSSYEQYF. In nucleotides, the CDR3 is TGTGCCAGGTCCCGGGAGGGTAAGAGCTCCTACGAGCAGTACTTC.

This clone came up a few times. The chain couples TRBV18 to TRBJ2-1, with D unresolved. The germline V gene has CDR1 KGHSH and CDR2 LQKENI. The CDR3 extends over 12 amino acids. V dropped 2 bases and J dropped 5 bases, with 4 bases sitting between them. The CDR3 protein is CASSPDHNEQFF. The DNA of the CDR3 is TGTGCCAGCTCACCAGACCACAATGAGCAGTTCTTC. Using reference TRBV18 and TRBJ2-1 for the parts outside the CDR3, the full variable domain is NAGVMQNPRHLVRRRGQEARLRCSPMKGHSHVYWYRQLPEEGLKFMVYLQKENIIDESGMPKERFSAEFPKEGPSILRIQQVVRGDSAAYFCASSPDHNEQFFGPGTRLTVL.

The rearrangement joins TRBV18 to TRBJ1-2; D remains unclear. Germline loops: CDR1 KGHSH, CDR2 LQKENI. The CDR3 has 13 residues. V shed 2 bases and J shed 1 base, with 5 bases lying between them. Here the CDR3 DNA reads TGTGCCAGCTCACCAACCATTAACTATGGCTACACCTTC. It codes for CASSPTINYGYTF.

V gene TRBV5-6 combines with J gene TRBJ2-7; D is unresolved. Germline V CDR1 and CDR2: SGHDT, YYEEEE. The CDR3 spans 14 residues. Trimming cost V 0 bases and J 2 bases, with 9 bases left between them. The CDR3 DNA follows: TGTGCCAGCAGCTTGGAGGCAGGCACCTACGAGCAGTACTTC. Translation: CASSLEAGTYEQYF.

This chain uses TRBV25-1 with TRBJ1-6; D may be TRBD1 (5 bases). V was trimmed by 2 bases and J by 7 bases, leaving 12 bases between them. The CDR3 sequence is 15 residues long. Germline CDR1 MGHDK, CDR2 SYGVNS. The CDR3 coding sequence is TGTGCCAGCAGTGAACAAGGGGTGGGGAATTCACCCCTCCACTTT. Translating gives CASSEQGVGNSPLHF.